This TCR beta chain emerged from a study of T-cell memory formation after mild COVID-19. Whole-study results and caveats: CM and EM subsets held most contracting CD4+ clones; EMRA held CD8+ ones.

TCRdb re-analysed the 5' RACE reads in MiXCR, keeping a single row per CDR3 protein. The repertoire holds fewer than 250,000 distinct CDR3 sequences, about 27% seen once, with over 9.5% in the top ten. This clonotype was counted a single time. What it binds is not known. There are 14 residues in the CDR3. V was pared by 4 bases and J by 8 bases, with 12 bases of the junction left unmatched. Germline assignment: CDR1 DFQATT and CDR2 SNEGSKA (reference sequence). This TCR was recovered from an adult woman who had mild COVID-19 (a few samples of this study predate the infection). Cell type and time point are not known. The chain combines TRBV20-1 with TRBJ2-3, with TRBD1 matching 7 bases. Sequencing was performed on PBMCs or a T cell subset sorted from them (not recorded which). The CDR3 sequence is CSAKPENHRGTQYF. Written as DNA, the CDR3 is TGCAGTGCTAAACCTGAGAACCACAGGGGTACGCAGTATTTT.